The 9 T cell receptor beta chains listed next were all sequenced from one sample in a study of shared clonotypes between healthy human individuals. Produced via immunoSEQ multiplex PCR; TCRdb's table is partial and in-frame only. The sample yields more than 2,000,000 clones, roughly 92% seen once. The source material was naive CD4+ T cells sorted from blood. As for subset: CD45RA+ positively selected. The source is a man in his late teens or twenties in good health.

Comments on this clone: Other DNA sequences of this sample code for an identical CDR3. The chain combines TRBV6-5 with TRBJ1-2, with 8 bases matching TRBD1. The J segment lost 5 bases and the V segment lost 0 bases, leaving 5 bases of the junction unmatched. The CDR3 consists of 15 residues. Germline CDR1 MNHEY, CDR2 SVGAGI. The CDR3 sequence: CASSYSGQGVYGYTF. CDR3 bases: TGTGCCAGCAGTTACTCAGGACAGGGAGTTTATGGCTACACCTTC.

This chain connects TRBV19 to TRBJ1-5, with 8 bases aligning to TRBD1. The CDR3 is 17 residues long. The germline V gene has CDR1 LNHDA and CDR2 SQIVND (reference sequence). Trimming at V came to 3 bases and at J to 1 base, leaving 8 bases not matched to a gene. Here the CDR3 reads CASSIGRGLLSNQPQHF. The CDR3 region has the DNA TGTGCCAGTAGTATTGGCAGGGGGCTTTTGAGCAATCAGCCCCAGCATTTT.

J is TRBJ2-7 and V is TRBV5-6; TRBD1 matches at 8 bases. The CDR3 covers 13 residues. The trim removed 0 bases at V and 6 bases at J, leaving 2 bases unmatched. CDR1 is SGHDT, CDR2 YYEEEE, per germline. The CDR3 DNA follows: TGTGCCAGCAGCTTGGACAGGGGGAGCGAGCAGTACTTC. Protein product: CASSLDRGSEQYF.

This chain uses TRBV5-1 with TRBJ2-7, with 15 positions matching TRBD2. Germline V lookup: CDR1 SGHRS, CDR2 YFSETQ. Germline trimming cut 4 bases from V and 4 bases from J; bases unmatched to any gene: 9. This CDR3 spans 17 amino acids. The CDR3 bases are TGCGCCAGCAGCCGGACTAGCGGGAGGGCCAACCCATACGAGCAGTACTTC. This translates into CASSRTSGRANPYEQYF.

This chain joins TRBV6-1 and TRBJ1-4; TRBD1 is a possible D gene (6 bases). The CDR3 is 15 residues long. Germline CDR1 is MNHNS and CDR2 is SASEGT. The ends were cut back, 6 bases at V and 3 bases at J, with 14 bases in the middle. The CDR3 here is CASRAQGQSNEKLFF. The CDR3 DNA follows: TGTGCCAGCAGAGCCCAAGGACAGTCTAATGAAAAACTGTTTTTT.

As concerns this clone: Different DNA sequences within this sample yield the same CDR3. The CDR3 protein is CAWSITTGANEKLFF. DNA of the CDR3: TGTGCCTGGAGTATTACCACCGGGGCTAATGAAAAACTGTTTTTT. The chain carries TRBV30 and TRBJ1-4; no clear D. The CDR3 covers 15 residues. With 2 bases removed from V and 3 bases from J, the gap between germline ends came to 13 bases. CDR1 is GTSNPN, CDR2 SVGIG, per germline (reference sequence). Drawing the rest from reference TRBV30 and TRBJ1-4, the complete variable domain is SQTIHQWPATLVQPVGSPLSLECTVEGTSNPNLYWYRQAAGRGLQLLFYSVGIGQISSEVPQNLSASRPQDRQFILSSKKLLLSDSGFYLCAWSITTGANEKLFFGSGTQLSVL.

With respect to this clone: The identical CDR3 is also encoded by other nucleotide sequences in the sample. The chain carries TRBV7-2 and TRBJ2-5; no clear D gene. CDR1 and CDR2 from the germline V gene are SGHTA and FQGNSA. V lost 1 base and J lost 5, with 8 bases in between. The CDR3 length is 13 residues. CDR3 loop: CASSLGVWETQYF. CDR3 nucleotide sequence: TGTGCCAGCAGCTTAGGGGTCTGGGAGACCCAGTACTTC. Drawing the rest from reference TRBV7-2 and TRBJ2-5, the complete variable domain is GAGVSQSPSNKVTEKGKDVELRCDPISGHTALYWYRQSLGQGLEFLIYFQGNSAPDKSGLPSDRFSAERTGGSVSTLTIQRTQQEDSAVYLCASSLGVWETQYFGPGTRLLVL.

The chain recombines TRBV11-2 with TRBJ2-7; 7 positions agree with TRBD2. After removal of 1 base from V and 2 bases from J, the junction contained 8 bases not matched to a gene. Germline V gene sequence: CDR1 SGHAT, CDR2 FQNNGV. The CDR3 spans 16 residues. The CDR3 sequence: CASSLVSSGLTYEQYF. The DNA of the CDR3 is TGTGCCAGCAGCTTAGTTTCTAGCGGCCTAACCTACGAGCAGTACTTC.

The chain recombines TRBV5-1 with TRBJ2-2; D is perhaps TRBD1 (6 bases). The CDR3 totals 14 residues. Germline CDR1 is SGHRS and CDR2 is YFSETQ. The germline V and J ends were trimmed by 4 bases and 4 bases, with 11 bases remaining between them. In DNA, the CDR3 is TGCGCCAGCAGCACAACAGGGACCACCGGGGAGCTGTTTTTT. Protein product: CASSTTGTTGELFF.